This is a list of T cell receptor beta chains from one sample in a study of blood T cell repertoires in COVID-19. Generated by immunoSEQ multiplex PCR, the TCRdb table keeps only in-frame clones and is missing some. The sample has approximately 500,000 clones, approximately 88% seen once. The material sequenced was peripheral blood. Receptor source: a woman aged 45-65 years with COVID-19, enrolled during active disease. CDR3s include the opening cysteine and the closing phenylalanine or tryptophan. Each record gives: J gene, clone size, D gene, V gene, CDR3 protein, CDR3 DNA. D genes are given only for firm matches. Clone size is shown for a subset of rows, as once, few, many or a class of expanded clone.

>TRBJ2-1|-|-|TRBV11-3
CASSFSGGNEQFF
TGTGCCAGCAGCTTCTCCGGGGGAAATGAGCAGTTCTTC
>TRBJ2-7|-|-|TRBV27
CASSPPGVAYEQYF
TGTGCCAGCAGTCCCCCAGGGGTAGCCTACGAGCAGTACTTC
>TRBJ2-3|-|-|TRBV14
CASSVPGRAGTQYF
TGTGCCAGCAGCGTTCCCGGACGTGCGGGTACGCAGTATTTT
>TRBJ2-1|-|TRBD1|TRBV6-1
CASSVRGDSLNNEQFF
TGTGCCAGCAGTGTCCGAGGGGACAGCCTCAACAATGAGCAGTTCTTC
>TRBJ1-1|-|TRBD1|TRBV11-2
CASSRGRTGNTEAFF
TGTGCCAGCAGCCGGGGTCGGACAGGGAACACTGAAGCTTTCTTT
>TRBJ1-1|-|-|TRBV19
CASSRSGGRTEAFF
TGTGCCAGTAGTCGGTCGGGGGGCCGCACTGAAGCTTTCTTT
>TRBJ1-2|-|TRBD1|TRBV5-1
CASKPGQGPYYGYTF
TGCGCCAGCAAACCGGGACAGGGACCCTACTATGGCTACACCTTC
>TRBJ2-5|-|-|TRBV6-5
CASSYSGGETQYF
TGTGCCAGCAGTTACTCAGGGGGAGAGACCCAGTACTTC
>TRBJ2-7|-|TRBD1|TRBV4-1
CASSPRQGMIYEQYF
TGCGCCAGCAGCCCCCGACAGGGAATGATCTACGAGCAGTACTTC
>TRBJ2-7|few|TRBD1|TRBV12-3/TRBV12-4
CASSGTGVGEQYF
TGTGCCAGCTCCGGGACAGGGGTTGGCGAGCAGTACTTC
>TRBJ1-5|-|TRBD1|TRBV6-5
CASSLTGSQPQHF
TGTGCCAGCAGTCTGACAGGGAGTCAGCCCCAGCATTTT
>TRBJ2-7|-|TRBD2|TRBV27
CASSFREGVYEQYF
TGTGCCAGCAGTTTCCGGGAGGGGGTCTACGAGCAGTACTTC
>TRBJ1-2|-|-|TRBV30
CATDGGYTF
TGTGCGACAGATGGTGGCTACACCTTC
>TRBJ2-1|-|TRBD2|TRBV13
CASSPGSGGAGNEQFF
TGTGCCAGCAGCCCTGGTAGCGGGGGGGCTGGGAATGAGCAGTTCTTC
>TRBJ2-7|few|-|TRBV25-1
CASSDVGKRDEQYF
TGTGCCAGCAGTGATGTGGGTAAGAGGGACGAGCAGTACTTC
>TRBJ1-5|-|-|TRBV6-5
CASGQSGGQPQHF
TGTGCCAGCGGTCAGAGTGGGGGGCAGCCCCAGCATTTT
>TRBJ2-4|-|TRBD2|TRBV10-3
CAISDRASGAAGKNIQYF
TGTGCCATCAGTGATAGGGCTAGCGGGGCCGCGGGCAAAAACATTCAGTACTTC